This T cell receptor (beta chain) was obtained from a study of beta chain features in type 1 diabetes. Overall study context: Patients did not differ from healthy donors in age, gender or cell yield. Whole-study findings and limits: Among all four CD4+ subsets, Type 1 diabetes patients had TCRB CDR3s that were moderately but significantly shorter.

Germline loops: CDR1 GTSNPN, CDR2 SVGIG (reference sequence). The trim removed 1 base at V and 0 bases at J, leaving 13 bases unmatched. This CDR3 is 19 amino acids long. About this clone itself: What it binds is unknown.

Staining for CD45RO/CCR7/CD25/CD127/CD95/CD27 allowed sorting of CD4+ naive, central memory, regulatory and stem cell-like memory cells. Over 95% purity was reached by all sorted populations. The study reverse transcribed the entire isolated RNA, so it sequenced expressed TCRB transcripts. This table comes from immunoSEQ multiplex PCR, and its TCRdb copy is limited to in-frame clones, with some not included. In the table there are about 650,000 clones, around an eighth of which are singletons. What was sequenced was naive CD4+ T cells from blood. The origin of this receptor is a young man with type 1 diabetes. The rearrangement uses TRBV30 and TRBJ1-3; 9 bases match TRBD1. CDR3 sequence: CAWSGVRDRVGFSGNTIYF. DNA of the CDR3: TGTGCCTGGAGTGGGGTACGGGACAGGGTAGGATTCTCTGGAAACACCATATATTTT.